The rows below give T cell receptor beta chains drawn from one sample of a study of OX40 agonist ivuxolimab in advanced cancers. Clones were sequenced by immunoSEQ multiplex PCR, and TCRdb holds only the in-frame ones, with some missing. The table lists some 130,000 clones, approximately 94% of them singletons. The material sequenced was CD4+ or CD8+ T cells sorted from blood, taken in a trial of the OX40 agonist ivuxolimab. The receptors here all came from an adult with an advanced solid tumor such as melanoma, head and neck, liver or kidney cancer. Each CDR3 is given with its conserved first and last residue. A D gene is named only where the DNA matches it firmly. The size entry is marked missing in some rows and otherwise reads once, few, many or a size class.

D gene,V gene,clone size,J gene,CDR3 DNA,CDR3 protein
.,TRBV7-9,.,TRBJ2-7,TGTGCCAGCAGCCGTCGGACAGACTCCTACGAGCAGTACTTC,CASSRRTDSYEQYF
TRBD1,TRBV29-1,once,TRBJ1-2,TGCAGCGTGGACGACAGGGCGGATGGCTACACCTTC,CSVDDRADGYTF
.,TRBV6-5,.,TRBJ2-7,TGTGCCAGCAGCCGCATTTTTGGCAGAGGGGAGCAGTACTTC,CASSRIFGRGEQYF
.,TRBV10-3,.,TRBJ1-1,TGTGCCATCAAGAGGGAGTTGAACACTGAAGCTTTCTTT,CAIKRELNTEAFF
.,TRBV21-1,.,TRBJ2-5,TGTGCCAGCAGCGTCGCCCCCCGGGACGGACGGGACCAGTACTTC,CASSVAPRDGRDQYF
.,TRBV23-1,.,TRBJ2-7,TGCGCCAGCCCACCCCGCGGTAAATCGGACGAGCAGTACTTC,CASPPRGKSDEQYF
.,TRBV28,.,TRBJ2-7,TGTGCCAGCAGCTCTGGAATTAAGCAGTACTTC,CASSSGIKQYF
TRBD2,TRBV5-4,.,TRBJ2-3,TGTGCCAGCAGCAGCCTAGGGAGCGGGGGGTTCACAGATACGCAGTATTTT,CASSSLGSGGFTDTQYF
TRBD1,TRBV7-9,.,TRBJ2-3,TGTGCCAGCAGGCAAACAGGGGTGGGAGATACGCAGTATTTT,CASRQTGVGDTQYF
.,TRBV7-6,.,TRBJ1-6,TGTGCCAGCAGCGGCGCAGGGTACCTAAATTCACCCCTCCACTTT,CASSGAGYLNSPLHF
TRBD1,TRBV30,.,TRBJ1-6,TGTGCCTGGAGTGTGCAGGGGGCTTCACCCCTCCACTTT,CAWSVQGASPLHF
.,TRBV5-4,.,TRBJ2-3,TGTGCCAGCAGCTTGGCCGGTGTGGCGAGACCCCGCACAGATACGCAGTATTTT,CASSLAGVARPRTDTQYF
.,TRBV18,.,TRBJ2-2,TGTGCCAGCTCACCACAGATGGGGGGGAACACCGGGGAGCTGTTTTTT,CASSPQMGGNTGELFF
.,TRBV12-5,few,TRBJ1-5,TGTGCTAGTGGTTTGGTCAAAGATCAGCCCCAGCATTTT,CASGLVKDQPQHF
.,TRBV28,.,TRBJ2-7,TGTGCCAGCGTGTCTGGGGTTGGGGCCTACGAGCAGTACTTC,CASVSGVGAYEQYF
TRBD1,TRBV14,.,TRBJ2-1,TGTGCCAGCAGCCGATTACACCGGGGACAGGGGGCCCCTGAGCAGTTCTTC,CASSRLHRGQGAPEQFF
TRBD1,TRBV28,.,TRBJ2-7,TGTGCCAGCACAGCCCCCCGGACAGGGGAAGAGCAGTACTTC,CASTAPRTGEEQYF
.,TRBV12-5,.,TRBJ1-6,TGTGCTAGTGGCCCCGACAGCGAGAATTCACCCCTCCACTTT,CASGPDSENSPLHF
.,TRBV4-1,.,TRBJ1-1,TGCGCCAGCAGCCAAGAAACCGCGGCGAACACTGAAGCTTTCTTT,CASSQETAANTEAFF
.,TRBV7-3,once,TRBJ2-7,TGTGCCAGCAGGGTCCAGAGCCACTCCGACGAGCAGTACTTC,CASRVQSHSDEQYF
TRBD2,TRBV4-1,.,TRBJ2-4,TGCGCCAGCAGCCTAGCGGGAGACGGCTCGGGCATTCAGTACTTC,CASSLAGDGSGIQYF
.,TRBV5-1,few,TRBJ1-4,TGCGCCAGCAGCTTGGATGTAGCAACTAATGAAAAACTGTTTTTT,CASSLDVATNEKLFF
TRBD1,TRBV6-6,.,TRBJ1-6,TGTGCCAGCAGCAGGACAGGGGGCGATTCACCCCTCCACTTT,CASSRTGGDSPLHF
TRBD1,TRBV28,.,TRBJ2-7,TGTGCCAGCAGTTTGTCCGGGACAGGGGGAATCTACGAGCAGTACTTC,CASSLSGTGGIYEQYF
.,TRBV2,few,TRBJ1-5,TGTGCCAGCAAGGCGGAGTCGAGTAATCAGCCCCAGCATTTT,CASKAESSNQPQHF
.,TRBV6-5,.,TRBJ2-4,TGTGCCAGCAGTCGGGTCGGGGGAGCCAAAAACATTCAGTACTTC,CASSRVGGAKNIQYF
.,TRBV11-3,.,TRBJ1-2,TGTGCCAGCAGCTTAGTCGCAGGATCGTTCCACACCTTC,CASSLVAGSFHTF
TRBD1,TRBV10-3,.,TRBJ1-3,TGTGCCATCAGAGACTGGACAGGGAACTCTGGAAACACCATATATTTT,CAIRDWTGNSGNTIYF
.,TRBV5-1,few,TRBJ1-4,TGCGCCAGCAGCCACCGTGGTGAAAAACTGTTTTTT,CASSHRGEKLFF
.,TRBV11-2,.,TRBJ2-1,TGTGCCAGCAGCTTAGCGCGGTACAATGAGCAGTTCTTC,CASSLARYNEQFF
.,TRBV4-2,.,TRBJ1-1,TGTGCCAGCAGCCTAAATCCTGAGAGCACTGAAGCTTTCTTT,CASSLNPESTEAFF
.,TRBV18,.,TRBJ1-1,TGTGCCAGCTCACCACGGTCAGACACTGAAGCTTTCTTT,CASSPRSDTEAFF
TRBD1,TRBV7-2,once,TRBJ2-3,TGTGCCAGCAGCCCAGTCCGGGACAGGGGATTCAGGCAGGCAGATACGCAGTATTTT,CASSPVRDRGFRQADTQYF
TRBD1,TRBV7-6,once,TRBJ2-7,TGTGCCAGCAGCCTACGGACAGGACCTAACGAGCAGTACTTC,CASSLRTGPNEQYF
.,TRBV4-1,.,TRBJ1-4,TGTGCCAGCAGTCAAAGGGACGGGAATGAAAAACTGTTTTTT,CASSQRDGNEKLFF
TRBD1,TRBV18,.,TRBJ1-1,TGTGCCAGCTCACCACCAAGGGGGCCAGCCGAAGCTTTCTTT,CASSPPRGPAEAFF
.,TRBV5-1,.,TRBJ2-3,TGCGCCAGCAGCTTGACAGTCCCAAGCACAGATACGCAGTATTTT,CASSLTVPSTDTQYF
.,TRBV18,.,TRBJ1-5,TGTGCCAGTCGCTCGGGGGGGGATTTCAATCAGCCCCAGCATTTT,CASRSGGDFNQPQHF
.,TRBV9,.,TRBJ2-1,TGTGCCAGCAGCGCCCTAGCAGGGAATGAGCAGTTCTTC,CASSALAGNEQFF
.,TRBV29-1,once,TRBJ2-5,TGCAGCGTTGGGGCGGGGGCGGACCAAGAGACCCAGTACTTC,CSVGAGADQETQYF
.,TRBV6-6,.,TRBJ2-7,TGTGCCAGCAGTTACTCTATTCTCAGGGGATACGAGCAGTACTTC,CASSYSILRGYEQYF
.,TRBV10-3,.,TRBJ2-3,TGTGCCATCAGTGAGGAGGTTACGCAGTATTTT,CAISEEVTQYF
.,TRBV6-6,.,TRBJ1-1,TGTGCCGGCCGATCATCGGGCACTGAAGCTTTCTTT,CAGRSSGTEAFF